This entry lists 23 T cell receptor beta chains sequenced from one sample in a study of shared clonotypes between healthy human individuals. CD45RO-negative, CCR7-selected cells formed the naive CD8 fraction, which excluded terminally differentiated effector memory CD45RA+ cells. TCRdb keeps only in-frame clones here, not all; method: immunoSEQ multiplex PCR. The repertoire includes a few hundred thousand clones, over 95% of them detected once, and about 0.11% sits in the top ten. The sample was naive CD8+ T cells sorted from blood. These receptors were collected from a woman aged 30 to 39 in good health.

CDR3 DNA: TGTGCCAGCAGCTCGCTATACTCCAGGGGCCGGGGCACAGATACGCAGTATTTT. This translates into CASSSLYSRGRGTDTQYF. The chain joins TRBV11-2 to TRBJ2-3; tentative D call: TRBD1 (6 bases). Germline lookup yields CDR1 SGHAT and CDR2 FQNNGV. V was pared by 4 bases and J by 1 base, with 21 bases between. The CDR3 loop spans 18 amino acids.

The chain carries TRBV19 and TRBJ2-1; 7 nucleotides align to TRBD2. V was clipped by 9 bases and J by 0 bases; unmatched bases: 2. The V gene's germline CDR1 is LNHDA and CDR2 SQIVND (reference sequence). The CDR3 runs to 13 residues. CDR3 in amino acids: CASRTSSYNEQFF. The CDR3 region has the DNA TGTGCCAGCCGGACTAGCTCCTACAATGAGCAGTTCTTC.

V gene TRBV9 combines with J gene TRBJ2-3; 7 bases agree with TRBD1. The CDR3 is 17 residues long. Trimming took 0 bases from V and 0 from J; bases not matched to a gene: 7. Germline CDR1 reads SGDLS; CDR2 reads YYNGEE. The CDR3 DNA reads TGTGCCAGCAGCGTAGCGGCCTACAGGGGCAGCACAGATACGCAGTATTTT. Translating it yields CASSVAAYRGSTDTQYF.

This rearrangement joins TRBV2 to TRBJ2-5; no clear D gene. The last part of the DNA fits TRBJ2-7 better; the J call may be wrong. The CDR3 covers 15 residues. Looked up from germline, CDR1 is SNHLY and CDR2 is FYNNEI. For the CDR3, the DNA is TGTGCCAGCAGTGAAGCAACAGAAAGCTCCTACGAGCAGTACTTC. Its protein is CASSEATESSYEQYF.

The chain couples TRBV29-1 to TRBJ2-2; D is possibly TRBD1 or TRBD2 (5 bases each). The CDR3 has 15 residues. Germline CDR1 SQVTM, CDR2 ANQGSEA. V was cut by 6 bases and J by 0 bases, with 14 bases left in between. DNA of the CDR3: TGCAGCGTAATTCCCGGGACCGCGAACACCGGGGAGCTGTTTTTT. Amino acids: CSVIPGTANTGELFF.

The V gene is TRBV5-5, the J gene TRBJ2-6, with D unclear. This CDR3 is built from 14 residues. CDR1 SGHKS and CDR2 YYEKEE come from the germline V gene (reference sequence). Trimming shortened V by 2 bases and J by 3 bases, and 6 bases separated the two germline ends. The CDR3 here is CASSFEVGANVLTF. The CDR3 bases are TGTGCCAGCAGCTTTGAAGTTGGGGCCAACGTCCTGACTTTC.

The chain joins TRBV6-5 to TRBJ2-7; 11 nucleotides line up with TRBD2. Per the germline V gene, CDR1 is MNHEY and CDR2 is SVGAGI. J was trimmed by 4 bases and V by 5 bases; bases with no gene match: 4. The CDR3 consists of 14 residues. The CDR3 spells CASSMGLAEYEQYF. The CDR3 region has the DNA TGTGCCAGCAGTATGGGACTAGCGGAATACGAGCAGTACTTC.

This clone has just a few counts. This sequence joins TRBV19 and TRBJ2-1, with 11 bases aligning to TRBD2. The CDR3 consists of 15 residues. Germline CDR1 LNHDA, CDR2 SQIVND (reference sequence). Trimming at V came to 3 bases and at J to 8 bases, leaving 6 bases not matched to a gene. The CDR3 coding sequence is TGTGCCAGTAGTATTGCACTAGCGGGAGATTATGAGCAGTTCTTC. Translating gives CASSIALAGDYEQFF.

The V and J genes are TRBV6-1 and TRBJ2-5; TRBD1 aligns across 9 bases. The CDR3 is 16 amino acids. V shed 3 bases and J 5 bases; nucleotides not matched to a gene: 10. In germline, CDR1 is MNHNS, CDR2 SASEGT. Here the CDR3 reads CASSEQTGGLRETQYF. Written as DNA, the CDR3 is TGTGCCAGCAGTGAGCAGACAGGGGGGTTGAGGGAGACCCAGTACTTC.

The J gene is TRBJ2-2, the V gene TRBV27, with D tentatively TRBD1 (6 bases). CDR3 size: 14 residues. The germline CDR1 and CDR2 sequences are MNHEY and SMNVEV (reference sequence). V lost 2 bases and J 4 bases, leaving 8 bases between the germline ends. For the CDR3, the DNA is TGTGCCAGCAGTTTAGGCAGGGGCACCGGGGAGCTGTTTTTT. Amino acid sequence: CASSLGRGTGELFF.

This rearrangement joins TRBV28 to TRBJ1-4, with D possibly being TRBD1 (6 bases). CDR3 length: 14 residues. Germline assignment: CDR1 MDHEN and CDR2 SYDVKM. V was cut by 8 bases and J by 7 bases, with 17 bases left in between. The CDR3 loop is CASSLGQPSEKLFF. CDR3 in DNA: TGTGCCAGCTCGTTAGGACAGCCTTCTGAAAAACTGTTTTTT.

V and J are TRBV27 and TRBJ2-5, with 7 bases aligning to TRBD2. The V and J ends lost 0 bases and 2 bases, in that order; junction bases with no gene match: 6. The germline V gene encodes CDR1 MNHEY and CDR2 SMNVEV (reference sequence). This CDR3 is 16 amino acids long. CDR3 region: CASSLSFLAEQETQYF. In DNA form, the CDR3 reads TGTGCCAGCAGTTTATCGTTTCTAGCGGAGCAAGAGACCCAGTACTTC.

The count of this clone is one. This CDR3 reads CASNARDRPHEQYF. For the CDR3, the DNA is TGCGCCAGCAACGCTAGGGACAGGCCACACGAGCAGTACTTC. The chain has TRBV5-1 and TRBJ2-7, with TRBD1 identical over 8 bases. This CDR3 comprises 14 residues. Germline CDR1 and CDR2: SGHRS and YFSETQ. The V and J ends lost 6 bases and 5 bases, in that order; junction bases with no gene match: 10.

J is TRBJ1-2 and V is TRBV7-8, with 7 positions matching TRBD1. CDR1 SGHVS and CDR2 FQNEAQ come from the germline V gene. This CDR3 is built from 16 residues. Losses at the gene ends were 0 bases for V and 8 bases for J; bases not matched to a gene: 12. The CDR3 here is CASSLALRQGEAGYTF. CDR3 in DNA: TGTGCCAGCAGCTTAGCGCTTAGGCAGGGGGAGGCGGGCTACACCTTC.

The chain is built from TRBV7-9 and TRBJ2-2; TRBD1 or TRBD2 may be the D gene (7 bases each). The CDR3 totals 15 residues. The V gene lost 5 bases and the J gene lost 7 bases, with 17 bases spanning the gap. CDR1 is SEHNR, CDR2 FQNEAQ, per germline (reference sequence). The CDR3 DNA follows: TGTGCCAGCAGCCAAGTGACAGGGAGGGACGGGGAGCTGTTTTTT. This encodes CASSQVTGRDGELFF.

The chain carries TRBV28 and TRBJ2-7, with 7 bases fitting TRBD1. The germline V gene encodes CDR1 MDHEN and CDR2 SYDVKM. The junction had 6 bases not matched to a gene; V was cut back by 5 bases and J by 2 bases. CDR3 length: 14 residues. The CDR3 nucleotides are TGTGCCAGCAGTCTGGGACAGAGGACCTACGAGCAGTACTTC. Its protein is CASSLGQRTYEQYF.

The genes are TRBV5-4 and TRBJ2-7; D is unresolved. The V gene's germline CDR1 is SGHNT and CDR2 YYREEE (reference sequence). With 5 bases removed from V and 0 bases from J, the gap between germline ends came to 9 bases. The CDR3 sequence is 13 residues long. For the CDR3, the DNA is TGTGCCAGCAGTTTCCATAGCTCCTACGAGCAGTACTTC. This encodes CASSFHSSYEQYF.

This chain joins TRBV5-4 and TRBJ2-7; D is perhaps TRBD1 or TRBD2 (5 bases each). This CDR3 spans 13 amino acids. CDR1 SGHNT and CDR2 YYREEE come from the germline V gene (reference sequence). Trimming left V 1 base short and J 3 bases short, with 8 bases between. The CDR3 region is CASSLLGDYEQYF. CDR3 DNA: TGTGCCAGCAGCTTGTTGGGGGACTACGAGCAGTACTTC.

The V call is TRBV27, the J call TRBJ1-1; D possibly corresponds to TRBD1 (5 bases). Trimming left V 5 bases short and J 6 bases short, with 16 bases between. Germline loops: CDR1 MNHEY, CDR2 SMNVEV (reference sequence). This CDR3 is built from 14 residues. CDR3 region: CASSASTVLSEAFF. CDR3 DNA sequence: TGTGCCAGCAGTGCGTCGACAGTTTTGTCTGAAGCTTTCTTT.

CDR3 DNA sequence: TGTGCCAGCAGCTCTCCCTCACAGACTGAGCAGTTCTTC. Translation: CASSSPSQTEQFF. This chain joins TRBV5-6 and TRBJ2-1; D remains unclear. The V and J ends lost 3 bases and 9 bases respectively, with 13 bases between them. The CDR3 contains 13 residues. The germline V gene encodes CDR1 SGHDT and CDR2 YYEEEE. The full variable domain, in which reference TRBV5-6 and TRBJ2-1 provide the parts outside the CDR3, is DAGVTQSPTHLIKTRGQQVTLRCSPKSGHDTVSWYQQALGQGPQFIFQYYEEEERQRGNFPDRFSGHQFPNYSSELNVNALLLGDSALYLCASSSPSQTEQFFGPGTRLTVL.

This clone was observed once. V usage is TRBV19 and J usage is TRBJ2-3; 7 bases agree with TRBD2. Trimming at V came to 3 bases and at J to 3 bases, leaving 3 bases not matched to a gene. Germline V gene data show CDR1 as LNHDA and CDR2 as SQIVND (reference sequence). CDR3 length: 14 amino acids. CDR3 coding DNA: TGTGCCAGTAGTATCGGGGGAGGGACAGATACGCAGTATTTT. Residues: CASSIGGGTDTQYF.

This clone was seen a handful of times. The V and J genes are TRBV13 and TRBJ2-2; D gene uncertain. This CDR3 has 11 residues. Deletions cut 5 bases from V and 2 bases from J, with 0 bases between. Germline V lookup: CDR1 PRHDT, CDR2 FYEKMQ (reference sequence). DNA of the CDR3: TGTGCCAGCAGCAACACCGGGGAGCTGTTTTTT. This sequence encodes CASSNTGELFF.

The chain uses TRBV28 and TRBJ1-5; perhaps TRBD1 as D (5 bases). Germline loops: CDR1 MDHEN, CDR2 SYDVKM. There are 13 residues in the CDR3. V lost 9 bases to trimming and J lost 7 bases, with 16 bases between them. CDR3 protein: CASNQGGGQPQHF. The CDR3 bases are TGTGCCAGTAATCAGGGCGGGGGGCAGCCCCAGCATTTT.